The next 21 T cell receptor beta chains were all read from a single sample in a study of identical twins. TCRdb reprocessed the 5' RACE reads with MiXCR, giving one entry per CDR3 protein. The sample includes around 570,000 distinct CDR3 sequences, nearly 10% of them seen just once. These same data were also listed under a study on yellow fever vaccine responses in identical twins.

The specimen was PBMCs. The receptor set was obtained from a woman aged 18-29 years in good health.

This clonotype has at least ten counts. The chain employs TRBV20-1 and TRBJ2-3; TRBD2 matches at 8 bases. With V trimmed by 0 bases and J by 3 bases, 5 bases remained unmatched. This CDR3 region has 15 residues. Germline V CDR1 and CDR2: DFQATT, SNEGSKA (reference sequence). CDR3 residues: CSARDTLADTDTQYF. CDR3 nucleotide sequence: TGCAGTGCTAGAGATACACTAGCGGATACAGATACGCAGTATTTT.

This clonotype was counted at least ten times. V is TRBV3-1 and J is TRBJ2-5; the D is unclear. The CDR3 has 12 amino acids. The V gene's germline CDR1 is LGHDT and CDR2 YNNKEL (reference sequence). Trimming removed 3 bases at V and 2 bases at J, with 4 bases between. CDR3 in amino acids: CASSHRQETQYF. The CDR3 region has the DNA TGTGCCAGCAGCCACAGACAAGAGACCCAGTACTTC.

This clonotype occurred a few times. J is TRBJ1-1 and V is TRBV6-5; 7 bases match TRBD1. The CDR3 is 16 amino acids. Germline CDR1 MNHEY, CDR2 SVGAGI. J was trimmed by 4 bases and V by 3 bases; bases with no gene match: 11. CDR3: CASSYPSQGLGTEAFF. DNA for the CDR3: TGTGCCAGCAGTTATCCTTCACAGGGGCTGGGCACTGAAGCTTTCTTT.

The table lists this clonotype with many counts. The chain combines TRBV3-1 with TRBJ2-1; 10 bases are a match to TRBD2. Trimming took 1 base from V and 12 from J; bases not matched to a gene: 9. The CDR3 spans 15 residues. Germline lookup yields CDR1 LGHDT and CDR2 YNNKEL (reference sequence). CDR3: CASSQAQRGGRVQFF. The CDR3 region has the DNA TGTGCCAGCAGCCAAGCCCAGCGGGGGGGCCGCGTGCAGTTCTTC.

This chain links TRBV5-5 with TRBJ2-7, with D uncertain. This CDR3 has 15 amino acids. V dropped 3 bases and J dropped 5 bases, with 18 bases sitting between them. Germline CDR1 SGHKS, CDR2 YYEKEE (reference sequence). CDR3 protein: CASSSTWGFPHEQYF. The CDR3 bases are TGTGCCAGCAGCTCAACCTGGGGTTTTCCCCACGAGCAGTACTTC.

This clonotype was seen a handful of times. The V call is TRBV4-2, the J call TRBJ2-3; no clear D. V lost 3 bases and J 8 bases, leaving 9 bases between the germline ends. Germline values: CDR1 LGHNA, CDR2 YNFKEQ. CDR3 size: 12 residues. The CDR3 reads CASSQTPGTQYF. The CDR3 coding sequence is TGTGCCAGCAGCCAGACCCCCGGTACGCAGTATTTT.

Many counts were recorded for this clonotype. CDR3 DNA: TGTGCCAGCAGCCAATGGGGAACCGGGACAGGGTACAATGAGCAGTTCTTC. Amino acid sequence: CASSQWGTGTGYNEQFF. The chain uses TRBV7-2 and TRBJ2-1, with 9 bases that match TRBD1. Germline CDR1 SGHTA, CDR2 FQGNSA. The CDR3 runs 17 residues. The V segment lost 5 bases and the J segment 4 bases; nucleotides outside the gene matches: 12.

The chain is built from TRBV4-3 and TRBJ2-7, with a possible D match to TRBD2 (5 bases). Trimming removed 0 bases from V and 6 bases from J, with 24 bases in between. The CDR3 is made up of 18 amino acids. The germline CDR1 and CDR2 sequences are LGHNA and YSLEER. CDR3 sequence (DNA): TGCGCCAGCAGCCAAGAGGTTTTCGGCGTGACTACGAGCACCGAGCAGTACTTC. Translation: CASSQEVFGVTTSTEQYF.

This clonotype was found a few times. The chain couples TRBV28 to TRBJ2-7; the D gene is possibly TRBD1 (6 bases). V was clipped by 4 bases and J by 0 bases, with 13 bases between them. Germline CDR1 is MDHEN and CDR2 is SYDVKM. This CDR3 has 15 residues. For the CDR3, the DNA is TGTGCCAGCAGTTCCCTCCGGGACACCTCCTACGAGCAGTACTTC. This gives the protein CASSSLRDTSYEQYF.

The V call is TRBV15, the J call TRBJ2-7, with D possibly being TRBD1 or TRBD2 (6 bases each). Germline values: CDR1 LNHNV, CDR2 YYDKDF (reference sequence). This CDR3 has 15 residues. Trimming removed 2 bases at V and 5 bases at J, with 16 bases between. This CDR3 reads CATSRIRGGSHEQYF. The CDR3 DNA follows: TGTGCCACCAGCAGAATCAGGGGAGGCTCGCACGAGCAGTACTTC.

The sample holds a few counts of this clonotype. The CDR3 protein is CAISESKSEANYGYTF. In DNA, the CDR3 is TGTGCCATCAGTGAGTCGAAGTCGGAAGCTAACTATGGCTACACCTTC. V gene TRBV10-3 combines with J gene TRBJ1-2; D is unresolved. Germline V CDR1 and CDR2: ENHRY, SYGVKD. The length of the CDR3 is 16 residues. Between the trimmed V and J ends, which lost 0 bases and 0 bases, there was a span of 11 bases.

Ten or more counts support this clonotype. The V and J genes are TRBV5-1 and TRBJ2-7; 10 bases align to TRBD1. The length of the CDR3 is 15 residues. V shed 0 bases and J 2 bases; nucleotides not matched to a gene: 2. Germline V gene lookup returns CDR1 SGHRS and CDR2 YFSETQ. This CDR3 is CASSLEGTGAYEQYF. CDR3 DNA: TGCGCCAGCAGCTTGGAAGGGACAGGGGCCTACGAGCAGTACTTC.

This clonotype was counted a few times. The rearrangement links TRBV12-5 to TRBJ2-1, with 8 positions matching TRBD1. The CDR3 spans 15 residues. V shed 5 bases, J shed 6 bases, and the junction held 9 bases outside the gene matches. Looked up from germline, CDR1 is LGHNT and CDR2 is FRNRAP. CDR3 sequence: CASGPGQGVSNEQFF. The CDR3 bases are TGTGCTAGTGGTCCCGGACAGGGAGTTTCCAATGAGCAGTTCTTC. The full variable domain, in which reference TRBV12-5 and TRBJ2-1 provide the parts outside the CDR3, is DARVTQTPRHKVTEMGQEVTMRCQPILGHNTVFWYRQTMMQGLELLAYFRNRAPLDDSGMPKDRFSAEMPDATLATLKIQPSEPRDSAVYFCASGPGQGVSNEQFFGPGTRLTVL.

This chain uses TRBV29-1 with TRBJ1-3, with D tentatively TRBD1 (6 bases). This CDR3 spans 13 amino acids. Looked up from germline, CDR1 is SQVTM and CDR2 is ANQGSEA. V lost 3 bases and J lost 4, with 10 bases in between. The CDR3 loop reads CSVESGAGNTIYF. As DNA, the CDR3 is TGCAGCGTTGAGTCGGGGGCAGGAAACACCATATATTTT.

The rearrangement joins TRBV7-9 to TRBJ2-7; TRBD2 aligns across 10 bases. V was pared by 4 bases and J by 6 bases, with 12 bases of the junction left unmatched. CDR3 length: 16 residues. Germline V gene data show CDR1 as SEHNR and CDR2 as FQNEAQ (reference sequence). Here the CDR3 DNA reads TGTGCCAGCAGCTCTGCTAGCGGGAGAGGCCATGGCGAGCAGTACTTC. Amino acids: CASSSASGRGHGEQYF.

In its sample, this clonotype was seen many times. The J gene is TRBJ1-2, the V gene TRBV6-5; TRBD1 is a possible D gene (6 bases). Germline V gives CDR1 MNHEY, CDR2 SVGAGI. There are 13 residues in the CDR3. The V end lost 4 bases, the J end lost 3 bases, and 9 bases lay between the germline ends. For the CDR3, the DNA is TGTGCCAGCAGTTGGGAGGGGGACTATGGCTACACCTTC. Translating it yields CASSWEGDYGYTF.

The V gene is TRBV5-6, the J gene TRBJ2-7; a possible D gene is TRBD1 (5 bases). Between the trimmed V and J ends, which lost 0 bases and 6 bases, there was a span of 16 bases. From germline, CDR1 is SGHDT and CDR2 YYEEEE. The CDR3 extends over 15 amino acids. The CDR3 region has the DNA TGTGCCAGCAGCTTGGTTGCAGGGTCGGATTGCGAGCAGTACTTC. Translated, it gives CASSLVAGSDCEQYF.

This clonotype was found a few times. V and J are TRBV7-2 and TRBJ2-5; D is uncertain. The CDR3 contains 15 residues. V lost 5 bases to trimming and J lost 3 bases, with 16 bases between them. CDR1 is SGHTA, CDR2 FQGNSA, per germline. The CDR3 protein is CASSPSKRLEETQYF. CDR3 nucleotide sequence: TGTGCCAGCAGCCCCTCAAAGAGGTTAGAAGAGACCCAGTACTTC. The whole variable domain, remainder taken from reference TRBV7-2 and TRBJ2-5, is GAGVSQSPSNKVTEKGKDVELRCDPISGHTALYWYRQSLGQGLEFLIYFQGNSAPDKSGLPSDRFSAERTGGSVSTLTIQRTQQEDSAVYLCASSPSKRLEETQYFGPGTRLLVL.

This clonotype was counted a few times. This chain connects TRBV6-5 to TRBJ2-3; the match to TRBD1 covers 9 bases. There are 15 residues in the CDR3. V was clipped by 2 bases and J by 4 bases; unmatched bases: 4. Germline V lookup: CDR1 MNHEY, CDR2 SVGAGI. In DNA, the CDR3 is TGTGCCAGCAGTTACGGACAGGGGAAGTCAGATACGCAGTATTTT. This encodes CASSYGQGKSDTQYF.

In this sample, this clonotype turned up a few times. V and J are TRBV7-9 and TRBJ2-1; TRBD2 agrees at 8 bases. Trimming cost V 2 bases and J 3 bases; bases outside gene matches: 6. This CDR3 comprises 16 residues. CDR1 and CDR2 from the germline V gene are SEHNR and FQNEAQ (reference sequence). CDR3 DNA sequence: TGTGCCAGCAGCTTACCGGCGGGGGGCCTCTACAATGAGCAGTTCTTC. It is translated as CASSLPAGGLYNEQFF.

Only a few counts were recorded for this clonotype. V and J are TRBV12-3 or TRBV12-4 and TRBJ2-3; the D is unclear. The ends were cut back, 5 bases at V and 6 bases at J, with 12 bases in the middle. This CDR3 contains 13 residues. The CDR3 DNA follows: TGTGCCAGCAGTCTGGTCCATGGGGATACGCAGTATTTT. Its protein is CASSLVHGDTQYF.